These 3 T cell receptor beta chains came from one sample sequenced in a study of cytomegalovirus exposure and HLA in healthy donors. With 60 Vbeta and 13 Jbeta primers, the PCR was carried out. Assay: immunoSEQ multiplex PCR; the TCRdb copy retains only in-frame clones and omits some. The sample has 120,000 or so clones, roughly 78% seen once. Material: PBMCs. All receptors derive from a man younger than 40 in good health and CMV-seronegative.

The chain uses TRBV27 and TRBJ2-7, with TRBD1 matching 10 bases. J was trimmed by 3 bases and V by 5 bases; bases with no gene match: 16. Per the germline V gene, CDR1 is MNHEY and CDR2 is SMNVEV (reference sequence). The CDR3 runs to 18 residues. CDR3 sequence: CASSGTTGTGDHYYEQYF. CDR3 DNA: TGTGCCAGCAGTGGGACAACCGGGACAGGGGATCATTACTACGAGCAGTACTTC.

The chain recombines TRBV6-1 with TRBJ2-1; 12 bases match TRBD2. Germline loops: CDR1 MNHNS, CDR2 SASEGT. Unmatched junction bases numbered 5, after V lost 5 bases and J lost 6 bases. CDR3 length: 15 amino acids. The chain's CDR3 is CASSTLAGGSNEQFF. The CDR3 coding sequence is TGTGCCAGCAGTACACTAGCGGGAGGTTCCAATGAGCAGTTCTTC.

CDR3 amino acids: CASSPRLAGSYNEQFF. In DNA, the CDR3 is TGTGCCAGCAGTCCGCGACTAGCGGGATCCTACAATGAGCAGTTCTTC. The V gene is TRBV5-4, the J gene TRBJ2-1; 11 nucleotides align to TRBD2. Germline trimming cut 5 bases from V and 1 base from J; bases unmatched to any gene: 5. Germline V CDR1 and CDR2: SGHNT, YYREEE (reference sequence). CDR3 size: 16 residues. The whole variable domain, filled in from reference TRBV5-4 and TRBJ2-1, reads ETGVTQSPTHLIKTRGQQVTLRCSSQSGHNTVSWYQQALGQGPQFIFQYYREEENGRGNFPPRFSGLQFPNYSSELNVNALELDDSALYLCASSPRLAGSYNEQFFGPGTRLTVL.